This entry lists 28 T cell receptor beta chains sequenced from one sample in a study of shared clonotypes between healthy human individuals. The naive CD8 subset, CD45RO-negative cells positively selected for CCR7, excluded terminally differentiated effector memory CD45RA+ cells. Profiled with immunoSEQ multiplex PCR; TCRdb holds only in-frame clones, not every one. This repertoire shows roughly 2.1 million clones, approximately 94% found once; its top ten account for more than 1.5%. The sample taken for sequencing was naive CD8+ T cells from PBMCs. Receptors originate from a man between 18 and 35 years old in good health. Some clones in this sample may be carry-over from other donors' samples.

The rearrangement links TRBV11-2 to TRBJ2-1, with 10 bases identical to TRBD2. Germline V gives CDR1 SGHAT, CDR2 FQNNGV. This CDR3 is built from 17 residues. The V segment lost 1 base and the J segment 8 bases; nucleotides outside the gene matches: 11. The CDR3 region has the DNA TGTGCCAGCAGCTTAGCCGCCATTAGCGGGAGGTTCTATGAGCAGTTCTTC. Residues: CASSLAAISGRFYEQFF.

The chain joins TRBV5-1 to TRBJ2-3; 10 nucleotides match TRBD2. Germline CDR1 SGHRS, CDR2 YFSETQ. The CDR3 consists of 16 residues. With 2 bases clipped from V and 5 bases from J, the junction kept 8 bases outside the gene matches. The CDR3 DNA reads TGCGCCAGCAGCTTACGGTCTAGCGGGAGTGGAGATACGCAGTATTTT. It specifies CASSLRSSGSGDTQYF.

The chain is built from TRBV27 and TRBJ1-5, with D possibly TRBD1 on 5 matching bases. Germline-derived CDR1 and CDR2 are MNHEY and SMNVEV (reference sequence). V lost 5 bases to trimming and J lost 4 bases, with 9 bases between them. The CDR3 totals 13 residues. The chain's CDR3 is CASSGTRNQPQHF. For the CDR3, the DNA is TGTGCCAGCAGTGGGACGAGAAATCAGCCCCAGCATTTT.

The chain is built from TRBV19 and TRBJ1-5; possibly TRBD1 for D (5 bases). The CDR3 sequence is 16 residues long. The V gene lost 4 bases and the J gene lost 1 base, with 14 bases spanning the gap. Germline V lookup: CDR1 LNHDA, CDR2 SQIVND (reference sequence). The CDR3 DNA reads TGTGCCAGTAGTAGTTTTCCAGGGACCAGCAATCAGCCCCAGCATTTT. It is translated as CASSSFPGTSNQPQHF.

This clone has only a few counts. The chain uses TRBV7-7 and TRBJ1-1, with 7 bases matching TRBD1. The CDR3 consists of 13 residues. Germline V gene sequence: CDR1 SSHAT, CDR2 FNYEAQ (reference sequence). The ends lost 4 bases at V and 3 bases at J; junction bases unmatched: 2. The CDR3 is CASSYDRDTEAFF. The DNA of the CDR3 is TGTGCCAGCAGCTACGACAGGGACACTGAAGCTTTCTTT.

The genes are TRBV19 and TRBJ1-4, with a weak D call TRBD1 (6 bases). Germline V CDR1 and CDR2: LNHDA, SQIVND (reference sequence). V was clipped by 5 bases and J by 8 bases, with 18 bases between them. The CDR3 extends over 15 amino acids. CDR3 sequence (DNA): TGTGCCAGTAGTTTCACAGGGATATTAGGAGAAAAACTGTTTTTT. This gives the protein CASSFTGILGEKLFF.

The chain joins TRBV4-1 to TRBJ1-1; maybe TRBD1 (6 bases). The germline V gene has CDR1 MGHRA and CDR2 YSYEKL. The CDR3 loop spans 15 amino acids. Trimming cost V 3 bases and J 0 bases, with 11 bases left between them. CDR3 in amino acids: CASSQRTVMNTEAFF. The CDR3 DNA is TGCGCCAGCAGCCAGAGGACAGTTATGAACACTGAAGCTTTCTTT.

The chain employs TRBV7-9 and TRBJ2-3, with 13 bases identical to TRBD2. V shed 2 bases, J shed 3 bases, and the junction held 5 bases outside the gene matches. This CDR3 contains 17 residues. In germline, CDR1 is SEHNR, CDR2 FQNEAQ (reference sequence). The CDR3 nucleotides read TGTGCCAGCAGCTTACCGGGACTAGCGGGACTAACAGATACGCAGTATTTT. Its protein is CASSLPGLAGLTDTQYF.

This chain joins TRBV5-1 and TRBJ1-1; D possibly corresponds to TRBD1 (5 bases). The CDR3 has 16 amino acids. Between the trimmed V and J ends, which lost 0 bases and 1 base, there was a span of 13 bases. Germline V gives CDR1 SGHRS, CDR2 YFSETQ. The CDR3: CASSLASYGGNTEAFF. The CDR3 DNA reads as TGCGCCAGCAGCTTGGCCTCATATGGGGGGAACACTGAAGCTTTCTTT.

This chain's CDR3 is CASSIEDYHTDTQYF. DNA of the CDR3: TGTGCCAGTAGTATAGAAGACTACCACACAGATACGCAGTATTTT. This chain uses TRBV19 with TRBJ2-3; TRBD2 is a possible D gene (5 bases). The CDR3 consists of 15 residues. V was pared by 0 bases and J by 2 bases, with 9 bases between. CDR1 and CDR2 from the germline V gene are LNHDA and SQIVND (reference sequence).

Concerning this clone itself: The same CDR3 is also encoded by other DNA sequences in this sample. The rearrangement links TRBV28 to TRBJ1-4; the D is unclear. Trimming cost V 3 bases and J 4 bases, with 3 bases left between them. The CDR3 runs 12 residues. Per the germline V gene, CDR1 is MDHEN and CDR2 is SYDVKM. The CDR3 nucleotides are TGTGCCAGCAGTTTCAGTAATGAAAAACTGTTTTTT. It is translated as CASSFSNEKLFF.

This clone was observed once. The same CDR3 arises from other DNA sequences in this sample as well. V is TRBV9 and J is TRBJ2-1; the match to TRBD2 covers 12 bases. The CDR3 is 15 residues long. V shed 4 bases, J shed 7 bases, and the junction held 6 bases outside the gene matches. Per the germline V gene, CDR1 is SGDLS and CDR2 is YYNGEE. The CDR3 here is CASSPSGRAGNEQFF. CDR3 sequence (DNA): TGTGCCAGCAGCCCTAGCGGGAGGGCCGGGAATGAGCAGTTCTTC. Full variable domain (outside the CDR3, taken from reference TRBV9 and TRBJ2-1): DSGVTQTPKHLITATGQRVTLRCSPRSGDLSVYWYQQSLDQGLQFLIQYYNGEERAKGNILERFSAQQFPDLHSELNLSSLELGDSALYFCASSPSGRAGNEQFFGPGTRLTVL.

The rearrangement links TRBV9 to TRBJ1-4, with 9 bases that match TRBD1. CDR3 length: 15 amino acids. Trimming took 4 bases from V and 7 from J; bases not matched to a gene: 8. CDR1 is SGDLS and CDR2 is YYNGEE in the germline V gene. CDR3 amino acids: CASSSPGQGGEKLFF. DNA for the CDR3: TGTGCCAGCAGCTCCCCGGGACAGGGTGGTGAAAAACTGTTTTTT.

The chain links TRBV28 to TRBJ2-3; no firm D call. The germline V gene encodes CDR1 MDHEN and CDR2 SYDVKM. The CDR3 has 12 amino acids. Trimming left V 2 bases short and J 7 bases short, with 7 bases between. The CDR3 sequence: CASSLKGNTQYF. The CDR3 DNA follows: TGTGCCAGCAGTTTAAAGGGAAATACGCAGTATTTT.

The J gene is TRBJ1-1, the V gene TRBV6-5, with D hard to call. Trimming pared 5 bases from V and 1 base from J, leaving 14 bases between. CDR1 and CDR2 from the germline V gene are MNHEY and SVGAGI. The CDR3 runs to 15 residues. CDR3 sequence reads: CASSPTERANTEAFF. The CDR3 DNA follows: TGTGCCAGCAGTCCCACAGAGAGGGCGAACACTGAAGCTTTCTTT.

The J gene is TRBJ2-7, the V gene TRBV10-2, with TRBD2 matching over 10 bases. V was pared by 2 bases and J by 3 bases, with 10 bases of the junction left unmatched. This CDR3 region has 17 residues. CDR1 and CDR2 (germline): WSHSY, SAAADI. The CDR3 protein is CASSEIPGTSEYYEQYF. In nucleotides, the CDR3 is TGCGCCAGCAGTGAGATCCCTGGGACTAGCGAATACTACGAGCAGTACTTC.

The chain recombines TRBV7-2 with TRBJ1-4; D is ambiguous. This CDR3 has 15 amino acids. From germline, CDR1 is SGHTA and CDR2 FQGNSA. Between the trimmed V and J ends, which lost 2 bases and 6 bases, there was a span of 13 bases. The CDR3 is CASSLRSETDEKLFF. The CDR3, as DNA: TGTGCCAGCAGCTTAAGAAGCGAAACGGATGAAAAACTGTTTTTT.

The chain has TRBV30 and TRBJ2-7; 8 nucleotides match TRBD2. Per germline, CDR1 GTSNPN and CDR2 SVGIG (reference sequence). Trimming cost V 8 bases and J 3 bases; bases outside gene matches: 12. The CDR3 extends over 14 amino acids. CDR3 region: CAGSLAGWGYEQYF. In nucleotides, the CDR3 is TGTGCCGGAAGCTTAGCGGGATGGGGCTACGAGCAGTACTTC. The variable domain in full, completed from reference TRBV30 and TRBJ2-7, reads SQTIHQWPATLVQPVGSPLSLECTVEGTSNPNLYWYRQAAGRGLQLLFYSVGIGQISSEVPQNLSASRPQDRQFILSSKKLLLSDSGFYLCAGSLAGWGYEQYFGPGTRLTVT.

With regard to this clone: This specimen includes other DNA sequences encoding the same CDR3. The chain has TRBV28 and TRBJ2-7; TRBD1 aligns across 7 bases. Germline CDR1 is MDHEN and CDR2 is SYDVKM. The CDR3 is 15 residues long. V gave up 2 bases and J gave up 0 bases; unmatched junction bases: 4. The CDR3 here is CASSLVGTASYEQYF. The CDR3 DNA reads TGTGCCAGCAGTTTAGTAGGGACAGCCTCCTACGAGCAGTACTTC. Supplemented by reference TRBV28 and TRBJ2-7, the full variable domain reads DVKVTQSSRYLVKRTGEKVFLECVQDMDHENMFWYRQDPGLGLRLIYFSYDVKMKEKGDIPEGYSVSREKKERFSLILESASTNQTSMYLCASSLVGTASYEQYFGPGTRLTVT.

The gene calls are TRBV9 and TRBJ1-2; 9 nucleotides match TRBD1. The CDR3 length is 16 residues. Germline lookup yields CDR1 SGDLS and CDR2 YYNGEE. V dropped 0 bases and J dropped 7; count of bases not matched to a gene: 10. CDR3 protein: CASSVALTGGISGYTF. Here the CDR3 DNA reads TGTGCCAGCAGCGTAGCGCTTACAGGGGGCATTAGTGGCTACACCTTC.

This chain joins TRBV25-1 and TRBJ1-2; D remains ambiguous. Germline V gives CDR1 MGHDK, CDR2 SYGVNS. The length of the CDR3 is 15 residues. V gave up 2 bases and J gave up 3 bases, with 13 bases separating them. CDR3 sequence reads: CASSEGPPAYYGYTF. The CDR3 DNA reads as TGTGCCAGCAGTGAAGGTCCCCCAGCATACTATGGCTACACCTTC.

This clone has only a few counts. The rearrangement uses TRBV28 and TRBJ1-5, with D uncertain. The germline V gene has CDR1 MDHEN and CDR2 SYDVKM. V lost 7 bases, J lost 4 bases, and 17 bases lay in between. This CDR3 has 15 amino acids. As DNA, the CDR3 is TGTGCCAGCAACCCAGACACCTTACCGAATCAGCCCCAGCATTTT. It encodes CASNPDTLPNQPQHF.

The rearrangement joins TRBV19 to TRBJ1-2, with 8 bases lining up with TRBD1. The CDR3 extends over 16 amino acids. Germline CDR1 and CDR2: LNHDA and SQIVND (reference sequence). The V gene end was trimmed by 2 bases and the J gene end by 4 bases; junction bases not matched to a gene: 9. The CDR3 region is CASSITIPGGRYGYTF. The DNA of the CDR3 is TGTGCCAGTAGTATAACCATACCAGGGGGCCGCTATGGCTACACCTTC.

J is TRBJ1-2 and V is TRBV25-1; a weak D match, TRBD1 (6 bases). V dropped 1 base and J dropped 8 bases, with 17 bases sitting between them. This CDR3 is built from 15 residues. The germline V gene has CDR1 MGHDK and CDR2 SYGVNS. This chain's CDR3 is CASSELLGTFSGYTF. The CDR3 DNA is TGTGCCAGCAGTGAATTGCTCGGGACATTCAGCGGCTACACCTTC.

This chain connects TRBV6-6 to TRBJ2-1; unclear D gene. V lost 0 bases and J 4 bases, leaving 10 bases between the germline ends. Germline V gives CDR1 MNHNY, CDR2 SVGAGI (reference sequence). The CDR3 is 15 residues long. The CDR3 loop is CASSYSNWAYNEQFF. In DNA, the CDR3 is TGTGCCAGCAGTTACTCGAATTGGGCGTACAATGAGCAGTTCTTC.

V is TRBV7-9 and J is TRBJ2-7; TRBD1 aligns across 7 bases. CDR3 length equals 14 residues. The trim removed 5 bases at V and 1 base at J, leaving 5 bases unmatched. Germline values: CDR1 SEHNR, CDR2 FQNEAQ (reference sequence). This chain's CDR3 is CASSPKGQSYEQYF. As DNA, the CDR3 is TGTGCCAGCAGCCCAAAGGGACAGTCCTACGAGCAGTACTTC.

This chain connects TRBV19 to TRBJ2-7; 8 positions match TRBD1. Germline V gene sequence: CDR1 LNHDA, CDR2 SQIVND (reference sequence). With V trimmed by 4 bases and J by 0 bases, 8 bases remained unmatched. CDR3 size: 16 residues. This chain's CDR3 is CASSTDRERGSYEQYF. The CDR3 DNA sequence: TGTGCCAGTAGTACGGACAGGGAGAGGGGCTCCTACGAGCAGTACTTC.

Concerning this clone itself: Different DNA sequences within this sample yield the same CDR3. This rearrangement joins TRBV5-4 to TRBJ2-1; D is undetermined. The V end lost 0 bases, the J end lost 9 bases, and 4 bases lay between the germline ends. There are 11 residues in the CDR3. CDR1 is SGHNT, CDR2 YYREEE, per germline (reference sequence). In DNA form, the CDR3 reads TGTGCCAGCAGCTTGGAGGGTGAGCAGTTCTTC. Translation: CASSLEGEQFF. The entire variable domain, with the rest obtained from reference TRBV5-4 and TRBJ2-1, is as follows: ETGVTQSPTHLIKTRGQQVTLRCSSQSGHNTVSWYQQALGQGPQFIFQYYREEENGRGNFPPRFSGLQFPNYSSELNVNALELDDSALYLCASSLEGEQFFGPGTRLTVL.